These 24 T cell receptor beta chains came from one sample sequenced in a study of T cell repertoires in cytomegalovirus infection. TCRdb fed the reads into MiXCR, producing one record per CDR3 protein. The sample consists of about 110,000 distinct CDR3 sequences, approximately 28% of them appearing once. Which antigens these TCRs recognize remains unknown. Here the sequenced sample was CD8+ T cells from cultured PBMCs, taken from culture after CMV antigen stimulation. These receptor sequences come from a human donor in good health (CMV status not recorded). Some clones in this sample may be carry-over from other donors' samples.

This clonotype was recorded a few times. V usage is TRBV12-3 or TRBV12-4 and J usage is TRBJ2-1; 8 nucleotides match TRBD1. The CDR3 extends over 15 amino acids. V gave up 5 bases and J gave up 0 bases; unmatched junction bases: 3. The CDR3 bases are TGTGCCAGCAGTACGGACAGGGCCTCCTACAATGAGCAGTTCTTC. Residues: CASSTDRASYNEQFF.

The chain couples TRBV5-1 to TRBJ2-4; D gene uncertain. V gave up 3 bases and J gave up 0 bases, with 10 bases separating them. This CDR3 has 15 amino acids. Per the germline V gene, CDR1 is SGHRS and CDR2 is YFSETQ. This chain's CDR3 is CASSSPREAKNIQYF. In DNA form, the CDR3 reads TGCGCCAGCAGCTCCCCCCGAGAAGCCAAAAACATTCAGTACTTC.

In this sample, this clonotype turned up a few times. V usage is TRBV7-9 and J usage is TRBJ2-1, with 7 positions matching TRBD2. The V and J ends lost 5 bases and 5 bases, in that order; junction bases with no gene match: 6. The germline V gene has CDR1 SEHNR and CDR2 FQNEAQ (reference sequence). The CDR3 covers 14 residues. CDR3 protein: CASSPGGGHNEQFF. The DNA for the CDR3 is TGTGCCAGCAGCCCTGGCGGGGGTCACAATGAGCAGTTCTTC.

The chain is built from TRBV7-9 and TRBJ1-2, with 7 bases that match TRBD1. Germline V gives CDR1 SEHNR, CDR2 FQNEAQ (reference sequence). The ends lost 7 bases at V and 6 bases at J; junction bases unmatched: 5. This CDR3 spans 12 amino acids. This CDR3 is CASTLGTDGYTF. The CDR3 bases are TGTGCCAGCACCCTAGGGACAGATGGCTACACCTTC.

The chain links TRBV6-5 to TRBJ1-5; D is unresolved. CDR3 length equals 15 residues. V dropped 6 bases and J dropped 0 bases, with 12 bases sitting between them. Germline V gives CDR1 MNHEY, CDR2 SVGAGI. CDR3 sequence: CASRPGAVSNQPQHF. CDR3 nucleotides: TGTGCCAGCAGGCCCGGAGCAGTTAGCAATCAGCCCCAGCATTTT.

This clonotype was detected many times. The chain recombines TRBV4-1 with TRBJ2-7; D perhaps matches TRBD1 (6 bases). The CDR3 totals 16 residues. Germline loops: CDR1 MGHRA, CDR2 YSYEKL. V shed 5 bases and J shed 0 bases, with 17 bases lying between them. The CDR3 DNA sequence: TGCGCCAGCAGCTTCGAATGGGGGCCAAACTCCTACGAGCAGTACTTC. Translation: CASSFEWGPNSYEQYF.

This clonotype has a count of ten or more. The chain is built from TRBV7-8 and TRBJ2-3; 11 bases agree with TRBD2. The germline CDR1 and CDR2 sequences are SGHVS and FQNEAQ. The CDR3 covers 16 residues. The V gene end was trimmed by 4 bases and the J gene end by 4 bases; junction bases not matched to a gene: 7. This CDR3 is CASSYIAGGGADTQYF. CDR3 coding DNA: TGTGCCAGCAGCTACATAGCGGGGGGGGGTGCAGATACGCAGTATTTT.

The chain recombines TRBV20-1 with TRBJ2-3, with 7 bases lining up with TRBD2. The CDR3 contains 14 residues. Germline V CDR1 and CDR2: DFQATT, SNEGSKA (reference sequence). The ends lost 3 bases at V and 4 bases at J; junction bases unmatched: 7. In DNA, the CDR3 is TGCAGTGCTAGCGCTAGCGGCTGGGCAGATACGCAGTATTTT. This gives the protein CSASASGWADTQYF.

This clonotype has ten or more counts. This chain joins TRBV7-2 and TRBJ2-7; the match to TRBD1 covers 9 bases. Looked up from germline, CDR1 is SGHTA and CDR2 is FQGNSA. Unmatched junction bases numbered 14, after V lost 3 bases and J lost 2 bases. The CDR3 runs 18 residues. The CDR3 sequence is CASSFLYPRTGVTYEQYF. CDR3 sequence (DNA): TGTGCCAGCAGCTTTCTGTACCCTAGGACAGGGGTTACCTACGAGCAGTACTTC.

The V and J genes are TRBV6-6 and TRBJ1-5; D is unresolved. Germline V gene lookup returns CDR1 MNHNY and CDR2 SVGAGI (reference sequence). Trimming took 0 bases from V and 3 from J, leaving 9 bases between them. The CDR3 consists of 15 residues. The CDR3 sequence: CASSYSTESNQPQHF. The DNA of the CDR3 is TGTGCCAGCAGTTACTCGACCGAATCCAATCAGCCCCAGCATTTT.

The genes are TRBV12-3 or TRBV12-4 and TRBJ2-7; unclear D gene. Trimming pared 3 bases from V and 5 bases from J, leaving 11 bases between. The CDR3 extends over 13 amino acids. The DNA for the CDR3 is TGTGCCAGCAGTTTTGTCCGATGGAACGAGCAGTACTTC. Protein sequence: CASSFVRWNEQYF.

This clonotype was recorded many times. The chain links TRBV11-3 to TRBJ2-1; D possibly corresponds to TRBD1 (6 bases). Trimming left V 4 bases short and J 2 bases short, with 15 bases between. Germline V gives CDR1 SGHNT, CDR2 YENEEA. The CDR3 covers 16 residues. This CDR3 is CASSSDRFGPYNEQFF. CDR3 DNA: TGTGCCAGCAGCTCCGACAGGTTTGGCCCCTACAATGAGCAGTTCTTC.

This clonotype has ten or more counts. This chain links TRBV7-9 with TRBJ2-5, with D maybe TRBD1 (5 bases). Trimming took 5 bases from V and 0 from J, leaving 13 bases between them. This CDR3 comprises 15 residues. Germline lookup yields CDR1 SEHNR and CDR2 FQNEAQ (reference sequence). The CDR3 here is CASSALKGDQETQYF. Written as DNA, the CDR3 is TGTGCCAGCAGCGCCTTAAAAGGGGACCAAGAGACCCAGTACTTC.

This chain joins TRBV11-1 and TRBJ2-7; D gene ambiguous. CDR3 size: 12 residues. Germline-derived CDR1 and CDR2 are SGHAT and FQDESV (reference sequence). V was trimmed by 3 bases and J by 6 bases, leaving 9 bases between them. The CDR3 nucleotides are TGTGCCAGCAGCTTTATACAGAGCGAGCAGTACTTC. It yields the protein CASSFIQSEQYF. The full variable domain, with the rest looked up from reference TRBV11-1 and TRBJ2-7, is EAEVAQSPRYKITEKSQAVAFWCDPISGHATLYWYRQILGQGPELLVQFQDESVVDDSQLPKDRFSAERLKGVDSTLKIQPAELGDSAMYLCASSFIQSEQYFGPGTRLTVT.

In this sample, this clonotype turned up a few times. The chain has TRBV5-4 and TRBJ2-3; 8 bases agree with TRBD1. Germline V gene data show CDR1 as SGHNT and CDR2 as YYREEE (reference sequence). This CDR3 has 16 amino acids. With 1 base clipped from V and 3 bases from J, the junction kept 7 bases outside the gene matches. This chain's CDR3 is CASSLWDRTLTDTQYF. Written as DNA, the CDR3 is TGTGCCAGCAGCTTGTGGGACAGGACGTTAACAGATACGCAGTATTTT.

This clonotype was found a few times. This chain links TRBV4-1 with TRBJ1-2, with D perhaps matching TRBD1 (6 bases). Looked up from germline, CDR1 is MGHRA and CDR2 is YSYEKL. The V end lost 5 bases, the J end lost 1 base, and 17 bases lay between the germline ends. The length of the CDR3 is 16 residues. The CDR3 DNA sequence: TGCGCCAGCAGCAGGGGGGCGGGCCAAGATAACTATGGCTACACCTTC. Protein sequence: CASSRGAGQDNYGYTF.

This clonotype has a handful of counts. The CDR3, as DNA: TGTGCCAGCAGCCCAGACACTTCTGAAGCTTTCTTT. Residues: CASSPDTSEAFF. The rearrangement joins TRBV7-9 to TRBJ1-1, with no clear D. The CDR3 has 12 amino acids. CDR1 and CDR2 (germline): SEHNR, FQNEAQ (reference sequence). V was trimmed by 5 bases and J by 6 bases, leaving 10 bases between them.

This CDR3 reads CASRPGQGYNEQFF. CDR3 nucleotides: TGTGCCAGCAGACCGGGACAGGGGTACAATGAGCAGTTCTTC. This chain links TRBV6-1 with TRBJ2-1, with 10 bases that match TRBD1. Trimming cost V 6 bases and J 4 bases; bases outside gene matches: 3. Germline assignment: CDR1 MNHNS and CDR2 SASEGT. The CDR3 is 14 residues long.

This chain connects TRBV7-9 to TRBJ2-7; TRBD1 matches at 10 bases. V lost 5 bases, J lost 0 bases, and 7 bases stayed unmatched. The CDR3 spans 16 residues. Germline V gene lookup returns CDR1 SEHNR and CDR2 FQNEAQ (reference sequence). CDR3 amino acids: CASSTARDRGSYEQYF. CDR3 nucleotide sequence: TGTGCCAGCAGCACTGCCCGGGACAGGGGCTCCTACGAGCAGTACTTC.

This clonotype has a handful of counts. The chain links TRBV7-9 to TRBJ1-2; TRBD1 might be the D (5 bases). The CDR3 is made up of 15 amino acids. CDR1 and CDR2 (germline): SEHNR, FQNEAQ (reference sequence). Deletions cut 5 bases from V and 4 bases from J, with 17 bases between. This CDR3 reads CASSLTGTDLYGYTF. CDR3 nucleotide sequence: TGTGCCAGCAGCCTGACCGGGACGGACCTCTATGGCTACACCTTC.

Many counts were recorded for this clonotype. The rearrangement uses TRBV4-1 and TRBJ1-1; weak D call: TRBD1 (5 bases). CDR1 and CDR2 from the germline V gene are MGHRA and YSYEKL. Trimming removed 4 bases at V and 1 base at J, with 16 bases between. This CDR3 has 16 residues. The DNA of the CDR3 is TGCGCCAGCAGCCCCAAGGAAAGGGGCGGGAACACTGAAGCTTTCTTT. It yields the protein CASSPKERGGNTEAFF.

The V and J genes are TRBV27 and TRBJ1-3; 7 bases line up with TRBD1. Germline CDR1 is MNHEY and CDR2 is SMNVEV (reference sequence). V trimming: 2 bases; J trimming: 0 bases; junction bases outside the gene matches: 16. The CDR3 length is 20 residues. CDR3 region: CASSLLRRGGTAGSGNTIYF. Written as DNA, the CDR3 is TGTGCCAGCAGTTTACTGCGTCGGGGCGGGACAGCGGGCTCTGGAAACACCATATATTTT.

This clonotype was seen at least ten times. The genes are TRBV7-6 and TRBJ2-1; 10 nucleotides agree with TRBD2. The germline V gene has CDR1 SGHVS and CDR2 FNYEAQ. Germline trimming cut 4 bases from V and 4 bases from J; bases unmatched to any gene: 7. The CDR3 consists of 16 residues. The CDR3: CASSSLSGGDYNEQFF. The CDR3 DNA reads as TGTGCCAGCAGCTCCCTAAGCGGGGGGGATTACAATGAGCAGTTCTTC.

This CDR3 reads CSANTLGEGETQYF. The CDR3 DNA follows: TGCAGTGCTAACACCCTGGGGGAAGGAGAGACCCAGTACTTC. The J gene is TRBJ2-5, the V gene TRBV20-1, with D possibly being TRBD1 or TRBD2 (5 bases each). Germline V gene data show CDR1 as DFQATT and CDR2 as SNEGSKA (reference sequence). This CDR3 has 14 residues. Trimming removed 4 bases at V and 4 bases at J, with 16 bases between.